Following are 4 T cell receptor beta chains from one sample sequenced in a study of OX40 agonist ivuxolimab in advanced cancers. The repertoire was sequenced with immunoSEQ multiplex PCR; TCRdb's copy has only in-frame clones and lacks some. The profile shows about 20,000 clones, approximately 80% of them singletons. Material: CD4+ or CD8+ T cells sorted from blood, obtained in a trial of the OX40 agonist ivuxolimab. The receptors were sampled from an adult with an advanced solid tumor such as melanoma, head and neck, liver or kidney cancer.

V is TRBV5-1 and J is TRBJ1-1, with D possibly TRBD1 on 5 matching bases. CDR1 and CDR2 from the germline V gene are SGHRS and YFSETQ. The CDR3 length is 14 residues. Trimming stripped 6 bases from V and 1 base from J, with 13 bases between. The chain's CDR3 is CASTPGVWNTEAFF. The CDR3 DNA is TGCGCCAGCACCCCGGGGGTATGGAACACTGAAGCTTTCTTT.

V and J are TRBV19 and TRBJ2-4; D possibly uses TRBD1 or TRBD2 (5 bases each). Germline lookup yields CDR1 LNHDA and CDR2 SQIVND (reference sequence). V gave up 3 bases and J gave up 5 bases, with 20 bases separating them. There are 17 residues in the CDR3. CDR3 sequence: CASSISPARWDENIQYF. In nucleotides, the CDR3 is TGTGCCAGTAGTATCTCACCGGCCCGCTGGGACGAAAACATTCAGTACTTC.

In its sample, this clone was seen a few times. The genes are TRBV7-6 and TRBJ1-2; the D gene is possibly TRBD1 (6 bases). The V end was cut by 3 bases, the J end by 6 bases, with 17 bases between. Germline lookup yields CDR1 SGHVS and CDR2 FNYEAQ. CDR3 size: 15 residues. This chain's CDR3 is CASSLEETGGNGYTF. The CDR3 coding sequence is TGTGCCAGCAGCTTGGAGGAGACAGGAGGGAATGGCTACACCTTC.

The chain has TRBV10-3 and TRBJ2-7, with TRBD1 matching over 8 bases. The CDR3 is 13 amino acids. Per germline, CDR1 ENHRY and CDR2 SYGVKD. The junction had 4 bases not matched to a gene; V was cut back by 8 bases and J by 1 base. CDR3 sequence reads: CAIFDRGSYEQYF. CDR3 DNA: TGTGCCATCTTTGACAGGGGATCCTACGAGCAGTACTTC.